This T cell receptor beta chain came from a study of T cell responses to AZD1222 COVID-19 vaccine. Study context: Second-dose recipients at about 4 or about 12 weeks were treated as one pooled group.

Trimming removed 5 bases from V and 15 bases from J, with 17 bases in between. The CDR3 sequence is 12 residues long. Germline V CDR1 and CDR2: SGHVS, FQNEAQ. Notes on this clone: Its specificity is not known.

The table came from immunoSEQ multiplex PCR; TCRdb's copy has only in-frame clones and leaves some out. The sample has some 110,000 clones; about 92% are singletons. Study-wide results and caveats: Seropositive status at baseline applied to only a handful of AZD1222 recipients.

The clonotype comes from an adult in good health. Sequences were derived from peripheral blood, sampled on day 0 of AZD1222 vaccination. The chain recombines TRBV7-8 with TRBJ2-4; D may be TRBD1 (6 bases). This CDR3 is CASSRDTGMGYF. CDR3 nucleotide sequence: TGTGCCAGCAGCCGGGACACAGGCATGGGGTACTTC.